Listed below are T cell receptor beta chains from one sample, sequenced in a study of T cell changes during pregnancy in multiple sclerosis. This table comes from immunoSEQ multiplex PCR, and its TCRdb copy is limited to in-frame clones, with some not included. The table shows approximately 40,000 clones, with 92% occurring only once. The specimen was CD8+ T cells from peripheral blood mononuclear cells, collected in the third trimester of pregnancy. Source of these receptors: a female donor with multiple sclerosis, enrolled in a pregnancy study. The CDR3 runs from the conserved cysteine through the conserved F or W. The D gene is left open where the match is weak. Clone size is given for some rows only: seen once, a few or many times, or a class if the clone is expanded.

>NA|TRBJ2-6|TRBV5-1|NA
CASSLERPHSGANVLTF
TGCGCCAGCAGCTTGGAGAGGCCGCACTCTGGGGCCAACGTCCTGACTTTC
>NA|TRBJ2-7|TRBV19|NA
CASSSSYEQYF
TGTGCCAGTAGTTCTTCCTACGAGCAGTACTTC
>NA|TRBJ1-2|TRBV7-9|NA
CASSILPLDGRGYGYTF
TGTGCCAGCAGTATCCTACCCCTTGACGGACGCGGGTATGGCTACACCTTC
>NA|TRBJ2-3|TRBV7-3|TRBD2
CASSLLREGRDTQYF
TGTGCCAGCAGCTTACTTCGGGAGGGCAGGGATACGCAGTATTTT
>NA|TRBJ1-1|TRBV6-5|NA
CASSTQGVAFF
TGTGCCAGCAGTACGCAGGGTGTAGCTTTCTTT
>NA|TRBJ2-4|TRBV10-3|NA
CAISEPTRGSIQYF
TGTGCCATCAGTGAGCCGACAAGGGGGAGCATTCAGTACTTC
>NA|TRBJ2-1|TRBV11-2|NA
CASSLEWSITYNEQFF
TGTGCCAGCAGCTTAGAATGGAGTATAACCTACAATGAGCAGTTCTTC
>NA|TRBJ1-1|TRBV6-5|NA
CASSYSPSNTEAFF
TGTGCCAGCAGTTACTCTCCGTCGAACACTGAAGCTTTCTTT
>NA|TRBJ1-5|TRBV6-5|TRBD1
CASSNTGTGSQPQHF
TGTGCCAGCAGTAACACCGGGACAGGGAGTCAGCCCCAGCATTTT
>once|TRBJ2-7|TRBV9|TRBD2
CASSVTPGTSPSLEQYF
TGTGCCAGCAGCGTAACCCCCGGGACTAGCCCTTCTCTCGAGCAGTACTTC
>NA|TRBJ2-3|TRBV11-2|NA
CASSGDISTDTQYF
TGTGCCAGCAGTGGGGACATTAGCACAGATACGCAGTATTTT
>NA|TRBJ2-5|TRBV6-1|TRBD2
CASSSIAGVQETQYF
TGTGCCAGCAGTTCAATCGCGGGAGTCCAGGAGACCCAGTACTTC
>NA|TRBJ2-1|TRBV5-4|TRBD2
CASSPPSPGEGYNEQFF
TGTGCCAGCAGCCCCCCATCCCCGGGGGAGGGGTACAATGAGCAGTTCTTC
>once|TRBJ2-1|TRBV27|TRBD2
CASSLLEMGLAGSNEQFF
TGTGCCAGCAGTTTACTGGAGATGGGGCTAGCGGGAAGTAATGAGCAGTTCTTC
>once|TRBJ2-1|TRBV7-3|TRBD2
CASGLAGGNEQFF
TGTGCCAGCGGGCTAGCGGGAGGCAATGAGCAGTTCTTC
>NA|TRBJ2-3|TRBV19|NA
CASSISPSGGTDTQYF
TGTGCCAGTAGTATTTCGCCGTCTGGAGGGACAGATACGCAGTATTTT
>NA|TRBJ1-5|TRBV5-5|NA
CASSLVLHQPQHF
TGTGCCAGCAGCTTGGTTCTTCATCAGCCCCAGCATTTT
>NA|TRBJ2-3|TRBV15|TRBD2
CATSRERGGTDTQYF
TGTGCCACCAGCAGAGAGCGGGGAGGGACAGATACGCAGTATTTT
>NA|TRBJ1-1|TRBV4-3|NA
CASSQEPGMNTEAFF
TGCGCCAGCAGCCAAGAACCGGGGATGAACACTGAAGCTTTCTTT
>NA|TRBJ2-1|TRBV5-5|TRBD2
CASSLRLAGGGDNEQFF
TGTGCCAGCAGCTTGCGACTAGCGGGAGGAGGGGACAATGAGCAGTTCTTC
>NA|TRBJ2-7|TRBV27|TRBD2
CASSLLSGGLSYEQYF
TGTGCCAGCAGTTTATTGAGCGGGGGATTATCCTACGAGCAGTACTTC
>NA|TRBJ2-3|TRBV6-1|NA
CASSESRGHTDTQYF
TGTGCCAGCAGTGAAAGTCGCGGACACACAGATACGCAGTATTTT
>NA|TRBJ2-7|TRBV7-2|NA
CASSLGTVVWQYF
TGTGCCAGCAGCTTAGGCACAGTGGTGTGGCAGTACTTC
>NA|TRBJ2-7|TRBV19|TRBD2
CASSILAGDHYEQYF
TGTGCCAGTAGTATTTTAGCGGGAGACCACTACGAGCAGTACTTC
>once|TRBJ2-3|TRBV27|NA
CASSNRVSSTDTQYF
TGTGCCAGCAGCAACAGGGTCTCTAGCACAGATACGCAGTATTTT
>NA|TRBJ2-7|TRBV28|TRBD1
CASSSPRTGRYEQYF
TGTGCCAGCAGTTCACCCAGGACAGGCCGCTACGAGCAGTACTTC
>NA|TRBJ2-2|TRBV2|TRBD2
CASSTTSGRPNTGELFF
TGTGCCAGCAGTACGACTAGCGGGAGACCAAACACCGGGGAGCTGTTTTTT
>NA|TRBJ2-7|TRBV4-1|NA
CASSQDSGNYEQYF
TGCGCCAGCAGCCAAGATTCCGGGAATTACGAGCAGTACTTC
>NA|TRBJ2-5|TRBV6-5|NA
CASSYSRQSPETQYF
TGTGCCAGCAGTTACTCTCGACAGTCCCCAGAGACCCAGTACTTC
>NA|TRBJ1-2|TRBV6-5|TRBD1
CASSYRTGGNGYTF
TGTGCCAGCAGTTATAGGACAGGGGGCAATGGCTACACCTTC
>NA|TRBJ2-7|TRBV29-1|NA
CSVLSPGERYEQYF
TGCAGCGTTCTCTCTCCAGGGGAGCGGTACGAGCAGTACTTC
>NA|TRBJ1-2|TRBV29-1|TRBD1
CSVELVDRGSYGYTF
TGCAGCGTTGAACTGGTGGACAGGGGCTCTTATGGCTACACCTTC
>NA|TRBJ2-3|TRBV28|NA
CASSPFGNLMYF
TGTGCCAGCAGCCCTTTTGGTAACCTAATGTATTTT
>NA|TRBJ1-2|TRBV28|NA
CASSLSPPGGYTF
TGTGCCAGCAGTTTAAGTCCTCCGGGTGGCTACACCTTC
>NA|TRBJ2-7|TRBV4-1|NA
CASSQPGLGTYEQYF
TGCGCCAGCAGCCAACCGGGACTGGGAACCTACGAGCAGTACTTC
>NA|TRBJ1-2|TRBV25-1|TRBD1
CASTPGGDYGYTF
TGTGCCAGCACTCCAGGGGGTGACTATGGCTACACCTTC
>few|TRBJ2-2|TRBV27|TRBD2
CASSPRTSGSTGELFF
TGTGCCAGCAGTCCCCGGACTAGCGGGAGTACCGGGGAGCTGTTTTTT
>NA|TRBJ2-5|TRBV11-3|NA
CASSLIVREIMETQYF
TGTGCCAGCAGCTTAATTGTCCGGGAGATCATGGAGACCCAGTACTTC
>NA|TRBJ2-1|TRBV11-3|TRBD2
CASSRLAGVYNEQFF
TGTGCCAGCAGCCGTCTAGCGGGAGTTTACAATGAGCAGTTCTTC